A selection of T cell receptor beta chains follows, all from one sample in a study of shared clonotypes between healthy human individuals. The repertoire was sequenced with immunoSEQ multiplex PCR; TCRdb's copy has only in-frame clones and lacks some. The sample has roughly 600,000 clones; roughly 98% are singletons. The sequenced sample consisted of naive CD8+ T cells sorted from blood. These receptors were obtained from a man aged 25 to 40 in good health. Each CDR3 is given without its conserved first and last residue.

TRBV19	12	TRBJ2-7	ASSERGPPNEQY
TRBV5-4	11	TRBJ2-7	ASSPGHRYEQY
TRBV7-8	15	TRBJ2-5	ASTLFTGLADQETQY
TRBV6-5	13	TRBJ2-7	ASSPAGTGGGEQY
TRBV27	11	TRBJ1-4	ASSPLMQRELF
TRBV7-7	14	TRBJ2-1	ASSPSGTSGIYEQF
TRBV11-2	13	TRBJ2-3	ASRPTSGSTDTQY
TRBV11-2	13	TRBJ1-3	ASSPLGSSGNTIY
TRBV9	17	TRBJ2-1	ASSHPRRGASGRVGEQF
TRBV19	14	TRBJ1-1	ASSQPEGESDTEAF
TRBV6-5	11	TRBJ1-5	ASAQGGNQPQH
TRBV2	12	TRBJ2-2	ASIASGSIGELF
TRBV13	13	TRBJ2-7	ASSLGGLALYEQY